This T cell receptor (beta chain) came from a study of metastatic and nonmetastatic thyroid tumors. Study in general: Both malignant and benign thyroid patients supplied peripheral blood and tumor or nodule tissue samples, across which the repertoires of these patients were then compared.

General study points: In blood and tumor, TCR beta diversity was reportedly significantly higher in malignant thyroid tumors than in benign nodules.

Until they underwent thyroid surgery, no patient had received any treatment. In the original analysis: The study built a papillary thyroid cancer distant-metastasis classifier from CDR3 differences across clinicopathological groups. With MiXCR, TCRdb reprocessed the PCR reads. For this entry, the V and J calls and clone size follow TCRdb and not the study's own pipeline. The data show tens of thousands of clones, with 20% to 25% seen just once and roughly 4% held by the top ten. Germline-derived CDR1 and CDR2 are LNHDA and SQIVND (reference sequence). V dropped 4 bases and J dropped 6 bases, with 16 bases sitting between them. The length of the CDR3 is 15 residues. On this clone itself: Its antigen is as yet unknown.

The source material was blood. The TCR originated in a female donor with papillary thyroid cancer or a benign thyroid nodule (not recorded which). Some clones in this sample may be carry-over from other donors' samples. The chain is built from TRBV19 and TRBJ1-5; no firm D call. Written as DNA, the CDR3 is TGTGCCAGTAGTACCCCGCCCGCCCCTACTCAGCCCCAGCATTTT. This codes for CASSTPPAPTQPQHF.